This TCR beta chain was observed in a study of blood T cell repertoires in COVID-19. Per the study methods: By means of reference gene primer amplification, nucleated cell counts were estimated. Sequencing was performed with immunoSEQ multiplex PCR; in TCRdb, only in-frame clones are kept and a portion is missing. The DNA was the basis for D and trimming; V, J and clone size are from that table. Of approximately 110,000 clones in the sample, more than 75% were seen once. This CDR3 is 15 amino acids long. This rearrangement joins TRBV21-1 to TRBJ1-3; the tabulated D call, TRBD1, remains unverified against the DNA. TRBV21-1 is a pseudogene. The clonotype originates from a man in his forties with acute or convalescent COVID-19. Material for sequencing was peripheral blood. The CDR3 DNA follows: TGTGCCAGCAGCAAACAGGGGGATACTGGAAACACCATATATTTT. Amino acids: CASSKQGDTGNTIYF.